Detailed here is one T cell receptor (beta chain). This CDR3 is 16 amino acids long. V was clipped by 2 bases and J by 4 bases; unmatched bases: 7. CDR1 and CDR2 (germline): MNHEY, SMNVEV (reference sequence). The data were produced by immunoSEQ multiplex PCR, yet TCRdb's version contains in-frame clones alone and is incomplete. The repertoire holds roughly 58,000 clones, with about 92% as singletons. The data belong to a study of T cell changes during pregnancy in multiple sclerosis. The TCR was taken from a female donor with multiple sclerosis, enrolled in a pregnancy study. The sample in question was CD8+ T cells from peripheral blood mononuclear cells, obtained before pregnancy. This chain uses TRBV27 with TRBJ2-3, with 9 bases identical to TRBD2. CDR3 nucleotides: TGTGCCAGCAGTTTAGGGCGGGGGGGCCTGCCAGATACGCAGTATTTT. Encoded protein: CASSLGRGGLPDTQYF.